One sample yielded the 16 T cell receptor beta chains listed below, sequenced in a study of blood T cell repertoires in COVID-19. Libraries were prepared by immunoSEQ multiplex PCR; TCRdb keeps only in-frame clonotypes and omits some of them. The sample contains over 200,000 clones, about 85% of which appear only once. Sequencing input: PBMCs or T cells enriched from blood (not recorded which). The receptors here all came from a man aged 25-45 years who had recovered from COVID-19.

V usage is TRBV23-1 and J usage is TRBJ2-7, with D uncertain. TRBV23-1 is annotated as an ORF whose role is uncertain. The CDR3 loop spans 14 amino acids. V was pared by 4 bases and J by 5 bases, with 15 bases between. This CDR3 reads CASSLGQCGHEQYF. The CDR3 DNA follows: TGCGCCAGCAGTCTCGGTCAATGCGGCCACGAGCAGTACTTC.

The gene calls are TRBV2 and TRBJ2-2; D is possibly TRBD1 (7 bases). Germline CDR1 is SNHLY and CDR2 is FYNNEI. This CDR3 has 14 residues. V gave up 2 bases and J gave up 5 bases, with 9 bases separating them. The CDR3 DNA reads as TGTGCCAGCAGTGAACAGGGGGGAACCGGGGAGCTGTTTTTT. Translated: CASSEQGGTGELFF.

The chain links TRBV10-3 to TRBJ1-1, with TRBD1 matching 9 bases. CDR3 size: 14 residues. Germline CDR1 ENHRY, CDR2 SYGVKD. V lost 6 bases and J lost 5; bases outside the gene matches: 7. The CDR3 DNA reads TGTGCCATCAGCCCGGGACAGGGTTGGACTGAAGCTTTCTTT. Translation gives CAISPGQGWTEAFF.

The CDR3 loop is CASSRSGLQHTDTQYF. The DNA of the CDR3 is TGTGCCAGTAGTCGATCGGGACTACAACACACAGATACGCAGTATTTT. The chain recombines TRBV19 with TRBJ2-3, with 7 bases matching TRBD2. Germline CDR1 and CDR2: LNHDA and SQIVND (reference sequence). The CDR3 totals 16 residues. Unmatched junction bases numbered 10, after V lost 5 bases and J lost 2 bases.

The table lists this clone with a count of one. The V gene is TRBV6-6, the J gene TRBJ1-1; D may be TRBD1 (5 bases). The germline V and J ends were trimmed by 8 bases and 5 bases, with 15 bases remaining between them. The germline gives CDR1 MNHNY, CDR2 SVGAGI (reference sequence). This CDR3 comprises 13 residues. The CDR3 protein is CASGVRGRTEAFF. In nucleotides, the CDR3 is TGTGCCAGCGGCGTGCGGGGGAGGACTGAAGCTTTCTTT.

This clone was counted only a few times. The V gene is TRBV20-1, the J gene TRBJ2-7; no clear D gene. CDR3 size: 11 residues. V dropped 1 base and J dropped 3 bases, with 4 bases sitting between them. Germline lookup yields CDR1 DFQATT and CDR2 SNEGSKA (reference sequence). The CDR3 DNA sequence: TGCAGTGCTAGAGGACACTACGAGCAGTACTTC. The encoded protein is CSARGHYEQYF.

The genes are TRBV4-2 and TRBJ2-2; D is unresolved. The CDR3 has 13 amino acids. The germline V gene has CDR1 LGHNA and CDR2 YNFKEQ. V was shortened by 4 bases and J by 6 bases, with 9 bases between the two germline ends. As DNA, the CDR3 is TGTGCCAGCAGCCTACATGATTCCGGGGAGCTGTTTTTT. Translated, it gives CASSLHDSGELFF.

The rearrangement links TRBV5-1 to TRBJ1-2; no clear D gene. V was clipped by 0 bases and J by 4 bases, with 7 bases between them. In germline, CDR1 is SGHRS, CDR2 YFSETQ. The CDR3 has 13 amino acids. The CDR3 DNA reads as TGCGCCAGCAGCTTGGCGTCGAGCTATGGCTACACCTTC. Translating gives CASSLASSYGYTF.

This chain uses TRBV6-5 with TRBJ2-7; TRBD1 matches 7 bases. V shed 2 bases and J 3 bases; nucleotides not matched to a gene: 1. This CDR3 has 13 amino acids. From germline, CDR1 is MNHEY and CDR2 SVGAGI. The CDR3: CASSYAGGYEQYF. The CDR3 DNA is TGTGCCAGCAGTTACGCAGGGGGCTACGAGCAGTACTTC.

The rearrangement joins TRBV19 to TRBJ2-5, with 13 bases matching TRBD2. Germline trimming cut 1 base from V and 3 bases from J; bases unmatched to any gene: 8. From germline, CDR1 is LNHDA and CDR2 SQIVND (reference sequence). CDR3 length: 18 residues. Here the CDR3 DNA reads TGTGCCAGTAGTATAGCCCCCGGGACTAGCGGGACCAAAGAGACCCAGTACTTC. This sequence encodes CASSIAPGTSGTKETQYF.

The chain recombines TRBV19 with TRBJ2-2; possible D gene TRBD1, 6 bases. Per germline, CDR1 LNHDA and CDR2 SQIVND (reference sequence). Trimming cost V 2 bases and J 3 bases, with 13 bases left between them. The CDR3 runs 16 residues. The CDR3, as DNA: TGTGCCAGTAGTATAATCTCACAGGGCTACACCGGGGAGCTGTTTTTT. It specifies CASSIISQGYTGELFF.

The V call is TRBV28, the J call TRBJ1-3; 8 bases are shared with TRBD1. The CDR3 spans 16 residues. V was clipped by 5 bases and J by 2 bases; unmatched bases: 8. Per the germline V gene, CDR1 is MDHEN and CDR2 is SYDVKM. This CDR3 reads CASSQPTGVTGNTIYF. The CDR3 nucleotides read TGTGCCAGCAGTCAACCGACAGGGGTAACTGGAAACACCATATATTTT. The full variable domain, its missing parts supplied by reference TRBV28 and TRBJ1-3, is DVKVTQSSRYLVKRTGEKVFLECVQDMDHENMFWYRQDPGLGLRLIYFSYDVKMKEKGDIPEGYSVSREKKERFSLILESASTNQTSMYLCASSQPTGVTGNTIYFGEGSWLTVV.

The V and J genes are TRBV6-5 and TRBJ1-2; TRBD1 matches 9 bases. The CDR3 totals 15 residues. Trimming at V came to 11 bases and at J to 4 bases, leaving 14 bases not matched to a gene. CDR1 is MNHEY, CDR2 SVGAGI, per germline. Here the CDR3 DNA reads TGTGCCTGCGACCCCGGGACAGGGAGTGTCTATGGCTACACCTTC. It yields the protein CACDPGTGSVYGYTF.

This chain uses TRBV30 with TRBJ1-2; the D is unclear. The germline CDR1 and CDR2 sequences are GTSNPN and SVGIG (reference sequence). This CDR3 contains 12 residues. V was shortened by 4 bases and J by 7 bases, with 13 bases between the two germline ends. CDR3 amino acids: CAWNPRGSGYTF. CDR3 DNA: TGTGCCTGGAACCCCCGGGGTTCTGGCTACACCTTC.

This chain links TRBV9 with TRBJ2-1; the D gene is possibly TRBD2 (5 bases). CDR3 size: 14 residues. The germline V gene has CDR1 SGDLS and CDR2 YYNGEE. The V end lost 2 bases, the J end lost 5 bases, and 11 bases lay between the germline ends. The CDR3 coding sequence is TGTGCCAGCAGCGTCGGGATAACAAACAATGAGCAGTTCTTC. Amino acid sequence: CASSVGITNNEQFF.

This clone was found once. The chain links TRBV3-1 (or the pseudogene TRBV3-2) to TRBJ2-5; D may be TRBD1 (5 bases). Germline loops: CDR1 LGHDT, CDR2 YNNKEL (reference sequence). The CDR3 spans 12 residues. Trimming stripped 4 bases from V and 3 bases from J, with 6 bases between. In DNA form, the CDR3 reads TGTGCCAGCAGCCCCAGGGAAGAGACCCAGTACTTC. Translating gives CASSPREETQYF.